These 15 T cell receptor beta chains share one sample of origin, sequenced in a study of blood T cell repertoires in COVID-19. Assay used: immunoSEQ multiplex PCR; TCRdb lists only in-frame clones, some missing. This table has more than 200,000 clones, under 90% appearing once. Material for sequencing was PBMCs or T cells enriched from blood (not recorded which). These receptors came from a woman aged 25 to 39 with acute COVID-19.

The chain recombines TRBV27 with TRBJ1-2; the D is unclear. In germline, CDR1 is MNHEY, CDR2 SMNVEV (reference sequence). This CDR3 has 15 amino acids. The V end was cut by 3 bases, the J end by 0 bases, with 11 bases between. The CDR3 here is CASSFNLQTNYGYTF. Written as DNA, the CDR3 is TGTGCCAGCAGTTTTAACCTCCAGACTAACTATGGCTACACCTTC.

The chain links TRBV4-1 to TRBJ1-3, with D perhaps matching TRBD1 (6 bases). Germline CDR1 is MGHRA and CDR2 is YSYEKL. Trimming shortened V by 1 base and J by 0 bases, and 10 bases separated the two germline ends. This CDR3 comprises 16 residues. The CDR3 DNA reads as TGCGCCAGCAGCCAAGTTCAGGGGCACTCTGGAAACACCATATATTTT. It specifies CASSQVQGHSGNTIYF.

This clone was counted once. The V and J genes are TRBV7-2 and TRBJ2-2; a possible D gene is TRBD1 (5 bases). Germline V gene sequence: CDR1 SGHTA, CDR2 FQGNSA. The CDR3 is made up of 14 amino acids. Trimming stripped 3 bases from V and 4 bases from J, with 9 bases between. The CDR3 DNA follows: TGTGCCAGCAGCTTCGCGCAGGGCACCGGGGAGCTGTTTTTT. This encodes CASSFAQGTGELFF.

The chain carries TRBV28 and TRBJ2-7, with D uncertain. V gave up 5 bases and J gave up 4 bases, with 6 bases separating them. CDR1 and CDR2 (germline): MDHEN, SYDVKM. The length of the CDR3 is 11 residues. The CDR3 nucleotides read TGTGCCAGCAGTCAAAAATACGAGCAGTACTTC. It encodes CASSQKYEQYF.

The chain couples TRBV3-1 (or the pseudogene TRBV3-2) to TRBJ2-1, with TRBD1 matching 9 bases. CDR3 length equals 17 residues. Trimming cost V 6 bases and J 6 bases; bases outside gene matches: 15. Looked up from germline, CDR1 is LGHDT and CDR2 is YNNKEL (reference sequence). Here the CDR3 DNA reads TGTGCCAGCAGACACAGGGGTCTCAGGGACAGGGCCAATGAGCAGTTCTTC. This encodes CASRHRGLRDRANEQFF.

The rearrangement uses TRBV18 and TRBJ2-7; D is uncertain. V lost 2 bases and J lost 2, with 10 bases in between. The CDR3 length is 14 residues. Germline values: CDR1 KGHSH, CDR2 LQKENI. The CDR3 nucleotides are TGTGCCAGCTCACCAATCCGAGAAACCTACGAGCAGTACTTC. Translating it yields CASSPIRETYEQYF. The whole variable domain, remainder taken from reference TRBV18 and TRBJ2-7, is NAGVMQNPRHLVRRRGQEARLRCSPMKGHSHVYWYRQLPEEGLKFMVYLQKENIIDESGMPKERFSAEFPKEGPSILRIQQVVRGDSAAYFCASSPIRETYEQYFGPGTRLTVT.

This rearrangement joins TRBV3-1 (or the pseudogene TRBV3-2) to TRBJ2-6; 9 bases match TRBD1. Germline CDR1 is LGHDT and CDR2 is YNNKEL (reference sequence). There are 20 residues in the CDR3. V was clipped by 5 bases and J by 0 bases; unmatched bases: 14. CDR3 region: CASSSLFPDRGDSGANVLTF. The CDR3 nucleotides are TGTGCCAGCAGCTCACTTTTCCCGGACAGGGGAGACTCTGGGGCCAACGTCCTGACTTTC.

The gene calls are TRBV7-8 and TRBJ1-5; 12 positions match TRBD1. This CDR3 has 16 amino acids. J lost 9 bases, V lost 5 bases, and 11 bases had no gene match. Germline V gives CDR1 SGHVS, CDR2 FQNEAQ. The CDR3 reads CASSRGTGGTLRPQHF. The CDR3 DNA sequence: TGTGCCAGCAGCAGAGGGACAGGGGGCACGCTGAGGCCCCAGCATTTT.

The chain is built from TRBV11-2 and TRBJ1-3; D call uncertain. Germline-derived CDR1 and CDR2 are SGHAT and FQNNGV. This CDR3 is 13 amino acids long. V lost 8 bases and J 2 bases, leaving 10 bases between the germline ends. The CDR3 region is CASAPGTGNTIYF. The CDR3, as DNA: TGTGCCAGCGCCCCAGGAACTGGAAACACCATATATTTT.

The chain employs TRBV2 and TRBJ2-7; tentatively, D is TRBD1 (6 bases). Germline CDR1 is SNHLY and CDR2 is FYNNEI. V shed 6 bases and J shed 2 bases, with 8 bases lying between them. This CDR3 is built from 12 residues. This CDR3 is CASRGAAYEQYF. CDR3 bases: TGTGCCAGCAGGGGGGCGGCCTACGAGCAGTACTTC.

The rearrangement links TRBV4-1 to TRBJ1-2; 9 nucleotides match TRBD1. CDR1 and CDR2 from the germline V gene are MGHRA and YSYEKL. This CDR3 is 21 amino acids long. V shed 3 bases and J 1 base; nucleotides not matched to a gene: 21. The CDR3: CASSHRAHVWDREAINYGYTF. The CDR3 DNA reads as TGCGCCAGCAGCCACCGGGCGCACGTCTGGGACAGGGAGGCCATTAACTATGGCTACACCTTC.

The rearrangement links TRBV4-1 to TRBJ2-7, with D possibly matching TRBD1 (5 bases). From germline, CDR1 is MGHRA and CDR2 YSYEKL. The CDR3 is 15 amino acids. Deletions cut 4 bases from V and 6 bases from J, with 19 bases between. The CDR3 nucleotides read TGCGCCAGCAGCCCCTGGGCAGGCGCCCAGGGCGAGCAGTACTTC. This gives the protein CASSPWAGAQGEQYF.

This rearrangement joins TRBV2 to TRBJ2-1; D possibly uses TRBD1 or TRBD2 (5 bases each). The CDR3 extends over 11 amino acids. Deletions cut 5 bases from V and 10 bases from J, with 9 bases between. In germline, CDR1 is SNHLY, CDR2 FYNNEI. CDR3 region: CASSQEGEQFF. Written as DNA, the CDR3 is TGTGCCAGCAGTCAAGAGGGGGAGCAGTTCTTC.

This sequence joins TRBV5-6 and TRBJ2-5; 9 nucleotides line up with TRBD1. The CDR3 length is 14 residues. Germline assignment: CDR1 SGHDT and CDR2 YYEEEE. Trimming at V came to 4 bases and at J to 5 bases, leaving 6 bases not matched to a gene. The CDR3 nucleotides read TGTGCCAGCAGCCCCGGACAGGGGATGGAGACCCAGTACTTC. It specifies CASSPGQGMETQYF.

This sequence joins TRBV7-2 and TRBJ1-5; 7 nucleotides match TRBD1. Germline V gene data show CDR1 as SGHTA and CDR2 as FQGNSA. The CDR3 contains 15 residues. With 4 bases clipped from V and 3 bases from J, the junction kept 6 bases outside the gene matches. The CDR3 protein is CASSSQGSNNQPQHF. The DNA of the CDR3 is TGTGCCAGCAGCTCACAGGGGTCTAACAATCAGCCCCAGCATTTT.